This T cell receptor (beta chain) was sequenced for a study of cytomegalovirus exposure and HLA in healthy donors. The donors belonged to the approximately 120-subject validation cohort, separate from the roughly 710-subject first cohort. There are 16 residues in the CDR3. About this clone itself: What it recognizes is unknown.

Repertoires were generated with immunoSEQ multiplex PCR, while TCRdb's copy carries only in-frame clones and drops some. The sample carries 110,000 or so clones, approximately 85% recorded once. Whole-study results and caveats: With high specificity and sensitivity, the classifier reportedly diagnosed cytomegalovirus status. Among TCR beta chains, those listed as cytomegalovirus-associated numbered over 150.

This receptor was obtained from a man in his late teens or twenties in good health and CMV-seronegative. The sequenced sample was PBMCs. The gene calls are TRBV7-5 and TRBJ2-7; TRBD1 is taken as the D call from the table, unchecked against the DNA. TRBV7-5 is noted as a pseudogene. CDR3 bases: TGTGTCAGAAGCTTAGGGCGACAGGGGGCCCCCTACGAGCAGTACTTC. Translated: CVRSLGRQGAPYEQYF.